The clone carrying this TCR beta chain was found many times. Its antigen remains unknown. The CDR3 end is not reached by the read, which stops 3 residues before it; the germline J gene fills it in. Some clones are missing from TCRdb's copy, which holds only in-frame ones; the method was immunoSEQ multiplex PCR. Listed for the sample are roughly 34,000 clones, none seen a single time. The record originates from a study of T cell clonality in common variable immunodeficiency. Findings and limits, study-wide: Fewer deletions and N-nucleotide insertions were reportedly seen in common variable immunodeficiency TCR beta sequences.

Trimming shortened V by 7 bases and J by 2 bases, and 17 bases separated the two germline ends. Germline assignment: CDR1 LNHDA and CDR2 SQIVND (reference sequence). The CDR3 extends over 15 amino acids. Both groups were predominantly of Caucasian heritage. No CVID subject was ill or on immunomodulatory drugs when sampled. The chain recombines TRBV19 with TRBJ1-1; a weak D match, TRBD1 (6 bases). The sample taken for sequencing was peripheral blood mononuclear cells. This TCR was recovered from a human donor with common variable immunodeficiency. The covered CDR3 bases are TGTGCCAGTACCCCGACAGGAAGTAGCAACACTGAA. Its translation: CASTPTGSSNTE. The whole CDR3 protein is CASTPTGSSNTEAFF.